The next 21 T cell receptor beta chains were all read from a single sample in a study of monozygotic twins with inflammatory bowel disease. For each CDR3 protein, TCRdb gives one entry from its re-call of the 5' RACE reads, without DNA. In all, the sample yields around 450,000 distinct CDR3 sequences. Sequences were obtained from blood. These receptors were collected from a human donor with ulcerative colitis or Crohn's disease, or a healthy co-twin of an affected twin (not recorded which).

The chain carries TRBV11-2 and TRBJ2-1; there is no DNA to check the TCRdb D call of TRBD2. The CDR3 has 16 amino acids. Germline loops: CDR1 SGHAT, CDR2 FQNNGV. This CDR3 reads CASQKLAGGFYNEQFF. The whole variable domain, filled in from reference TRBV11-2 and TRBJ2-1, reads EAGVAQSPRYKIIEKRQSVAFWCNPISGHATLYWYQQILGQGPKLLIQFQNNGVVDDSQLPKDRFSAERLKGVDSTLKIQPAKLEDSAVYLCASQKLAGGFYNEQFFGPGTRLTVL.

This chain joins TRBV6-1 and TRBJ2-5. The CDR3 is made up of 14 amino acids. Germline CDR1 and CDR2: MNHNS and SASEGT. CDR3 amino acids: CASGLTRNQETQYF.

The CDR3 protein is CASRASGLSSYNEQFF. The V and J genes are TRBV2 and TRBJ2-1; the TCRdb call, TRBD2, lacks DNA for checking. The CDR3 runs 16 residues. Germline CDR1 SNHLY, CDR2 FYNNEI.

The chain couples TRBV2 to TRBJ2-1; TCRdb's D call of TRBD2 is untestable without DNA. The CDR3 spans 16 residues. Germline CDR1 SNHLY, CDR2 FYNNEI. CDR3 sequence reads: CASSELAGGSYNEQFF.

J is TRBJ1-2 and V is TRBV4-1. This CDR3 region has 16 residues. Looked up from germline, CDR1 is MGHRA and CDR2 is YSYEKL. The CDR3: CASSQVSLRVGSGYTF.

The chain's CDR3 is CASSQQGAGETQYF. The rearrangement joins TRBV3-1 to TRBJ2-5; TCRdb's assignment of TRBD1 cannot be checked, as there is no DNA. Germline V gives CDR1 LGHDT, CDR2 YNNKEL (reference sequence). CDR3 length: 14 residues.

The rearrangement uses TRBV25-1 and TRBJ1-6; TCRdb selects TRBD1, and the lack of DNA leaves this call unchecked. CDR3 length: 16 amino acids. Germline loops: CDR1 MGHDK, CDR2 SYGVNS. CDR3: CASSERGVGQGQPLHF.

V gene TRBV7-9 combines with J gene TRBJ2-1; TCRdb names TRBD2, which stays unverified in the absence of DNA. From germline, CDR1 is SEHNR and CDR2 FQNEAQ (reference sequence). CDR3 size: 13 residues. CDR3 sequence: CASSPRLLNEQFF. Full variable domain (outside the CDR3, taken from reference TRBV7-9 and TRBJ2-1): DTGVSQNPRHKITKRGQNVTFRCDPISEHNRLYWYRQTLGQGPEFLTYFQNEAQLEKSRLLSDRFSAERPKGSFSTLEIQRTEQGDSAMYLCASSPRLLNEQFFGPGTRLTVL.

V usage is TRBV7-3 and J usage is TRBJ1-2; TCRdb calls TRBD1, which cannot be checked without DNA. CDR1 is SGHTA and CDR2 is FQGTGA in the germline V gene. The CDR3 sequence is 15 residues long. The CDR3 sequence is CASSLTAGATGGYTF.

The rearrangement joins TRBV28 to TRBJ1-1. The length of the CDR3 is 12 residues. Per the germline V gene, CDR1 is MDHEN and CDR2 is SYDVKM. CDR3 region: CASSRGLAEAFF.

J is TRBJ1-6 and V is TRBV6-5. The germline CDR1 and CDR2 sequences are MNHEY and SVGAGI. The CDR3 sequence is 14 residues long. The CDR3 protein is CASVKDTYNSPLHF.

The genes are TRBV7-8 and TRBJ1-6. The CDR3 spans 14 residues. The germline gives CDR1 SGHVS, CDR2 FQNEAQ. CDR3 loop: CASSQLADNSPLHF. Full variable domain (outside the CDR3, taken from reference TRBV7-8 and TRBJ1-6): GAGVSQSPRYKVAKRGQDVALRCDPISGHVSLFWYQQALGQGPEFLTYFQNEAQLDKSGLPSDRFFAERPEGSVSTLKIQRTQQEDSAVYLCASSQLADNSPLHFGNGTRLTVT.

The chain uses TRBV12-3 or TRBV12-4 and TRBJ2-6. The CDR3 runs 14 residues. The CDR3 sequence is CASAKHSGANVLTF.

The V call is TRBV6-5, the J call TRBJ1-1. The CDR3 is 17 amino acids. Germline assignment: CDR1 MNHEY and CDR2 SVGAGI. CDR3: CASSKGSGYLLNTEAFF.

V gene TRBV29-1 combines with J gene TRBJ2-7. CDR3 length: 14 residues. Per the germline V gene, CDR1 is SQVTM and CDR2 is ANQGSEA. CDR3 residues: CSVEDGQGLYEQYF.

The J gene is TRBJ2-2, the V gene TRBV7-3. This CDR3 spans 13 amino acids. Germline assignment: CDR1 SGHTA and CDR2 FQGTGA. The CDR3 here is CASSLPQAGELFF.

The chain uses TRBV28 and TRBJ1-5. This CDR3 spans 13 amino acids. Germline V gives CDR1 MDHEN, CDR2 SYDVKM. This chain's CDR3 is CATVMGGNQPQHF. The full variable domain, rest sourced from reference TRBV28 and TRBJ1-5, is DVKVTQSSRYLVKRTGEKVFLECVQDMDHENMFWYRQDPGLGLRLIYFSYDVKMKEKGDIPEGYSVSREKKERFSLILESASTNQTSMYLCATVMGGNQPQHFGDGTRLSIL.

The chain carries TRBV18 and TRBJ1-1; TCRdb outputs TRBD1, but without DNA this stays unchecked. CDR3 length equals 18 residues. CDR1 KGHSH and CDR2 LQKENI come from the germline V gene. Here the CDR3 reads CASSPQDLRGTGNTEAFF.

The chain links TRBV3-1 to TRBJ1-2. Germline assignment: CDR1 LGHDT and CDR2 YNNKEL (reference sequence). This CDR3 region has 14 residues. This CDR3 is CASSQGVQSYGYTF.

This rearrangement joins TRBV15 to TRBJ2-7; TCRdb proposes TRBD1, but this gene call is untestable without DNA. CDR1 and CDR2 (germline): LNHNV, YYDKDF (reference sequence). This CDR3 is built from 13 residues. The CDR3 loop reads CATSRDLVQGKYF.

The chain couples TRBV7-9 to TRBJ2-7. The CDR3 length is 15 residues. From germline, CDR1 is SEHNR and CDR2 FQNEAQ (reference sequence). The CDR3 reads CASSDTLAMSYEQYF.